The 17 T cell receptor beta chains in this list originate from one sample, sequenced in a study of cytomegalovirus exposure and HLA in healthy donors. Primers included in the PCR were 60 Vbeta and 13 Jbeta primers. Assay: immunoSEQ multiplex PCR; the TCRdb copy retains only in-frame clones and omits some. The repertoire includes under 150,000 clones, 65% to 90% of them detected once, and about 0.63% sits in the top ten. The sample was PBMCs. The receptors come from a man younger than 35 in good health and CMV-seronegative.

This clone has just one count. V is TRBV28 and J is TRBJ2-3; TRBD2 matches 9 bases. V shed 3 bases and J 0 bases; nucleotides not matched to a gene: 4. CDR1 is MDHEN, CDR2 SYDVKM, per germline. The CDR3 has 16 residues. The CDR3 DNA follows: TGTGCCAGCAGTTTCTCGGCGGGGGGGAGCACAGATACGCAGTATTTT. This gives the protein CASSFSAGGSTDTQYF.

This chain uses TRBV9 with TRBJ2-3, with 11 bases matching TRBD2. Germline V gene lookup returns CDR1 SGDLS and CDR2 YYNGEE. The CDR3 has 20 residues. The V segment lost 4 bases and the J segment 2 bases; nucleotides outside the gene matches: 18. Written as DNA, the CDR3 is TGTGCCAGCAGCCGAAACCCCCGTGACGTAGCGGGGGGGACCACAGATACGCAGTATTTT. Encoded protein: CASSRNPRDVAGGTTDTQYF. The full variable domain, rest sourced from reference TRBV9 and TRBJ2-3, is DSGVTQTPKHLITATGQRVTLRCSPRSGDLSVYWYQQSLDQGLQFLIQYYNGEERAKGNILERFSAQQFPDLHSELNLSSLELGDSALYFCASSRNPRDVAGGTTDTQYFGPGTRLTVL.

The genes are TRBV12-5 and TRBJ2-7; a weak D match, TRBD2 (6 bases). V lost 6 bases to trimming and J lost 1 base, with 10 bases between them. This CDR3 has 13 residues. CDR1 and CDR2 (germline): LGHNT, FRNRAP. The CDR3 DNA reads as TGTGCTAGTGGCCGGGACTCTTCCTACGAGCAGTACTTC. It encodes CASGRDSSYEQYF.

CDR3 protein: CATMMGPIGTDTQYF. The CDR3, as DNA: TGTGCCACCATGATGGGCCCGATTGGGACAGATACGCAGTATTTT. This rearrangement joins TRBV15 to TRBJ2-3; D call uncertain. Germline V CDR1 and CDR2: LNHNV, YYDKDF (reference sequence). The CDR3 consists of 15 residues. V dropped 7 bases and J dropped 3 bases, with 17 bases sitting between them.

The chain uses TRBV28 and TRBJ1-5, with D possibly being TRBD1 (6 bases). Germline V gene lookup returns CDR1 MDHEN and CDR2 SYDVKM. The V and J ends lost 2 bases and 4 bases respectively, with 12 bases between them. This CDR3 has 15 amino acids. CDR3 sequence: CASSLQGQNNQPQHF. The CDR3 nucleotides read TGTGCCAGCAGTTTACAAGGACAGAATAATCAGCCCCAGCATTTT.

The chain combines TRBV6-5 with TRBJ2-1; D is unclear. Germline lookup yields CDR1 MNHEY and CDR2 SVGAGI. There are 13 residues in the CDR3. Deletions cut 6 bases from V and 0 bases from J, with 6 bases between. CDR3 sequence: CASSPSSYNEQFF. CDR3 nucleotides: TGTGCCAGCAGCCCTTCCTCCTACAATGAGCAGTTCTTC.

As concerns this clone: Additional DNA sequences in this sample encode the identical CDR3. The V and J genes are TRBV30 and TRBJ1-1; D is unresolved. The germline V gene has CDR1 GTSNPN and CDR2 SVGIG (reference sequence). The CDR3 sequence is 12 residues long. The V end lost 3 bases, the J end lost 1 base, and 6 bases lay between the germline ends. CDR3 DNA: TGTGCCTGGAGAGGAGGGAACACTGAAGCTTTCTTT. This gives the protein CAWRGGNTEAFF.

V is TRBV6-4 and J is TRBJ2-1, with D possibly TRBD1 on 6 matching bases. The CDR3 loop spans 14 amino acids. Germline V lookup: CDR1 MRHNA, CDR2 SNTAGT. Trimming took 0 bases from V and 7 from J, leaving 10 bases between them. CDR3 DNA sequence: TGTGCCAGCAGTGACTCGGCAGGGGAAAATGAGCAGTTCTTC. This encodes CASSDSAGENEQFF.

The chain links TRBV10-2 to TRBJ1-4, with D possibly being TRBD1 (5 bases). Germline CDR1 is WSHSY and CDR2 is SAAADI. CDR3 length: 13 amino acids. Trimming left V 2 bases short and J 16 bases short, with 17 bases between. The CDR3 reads CASSESRKGRAFF. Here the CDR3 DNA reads TGCGCCAGCAGTGAGAGCAGGAAGGGGCGAGCGTTTTTT.

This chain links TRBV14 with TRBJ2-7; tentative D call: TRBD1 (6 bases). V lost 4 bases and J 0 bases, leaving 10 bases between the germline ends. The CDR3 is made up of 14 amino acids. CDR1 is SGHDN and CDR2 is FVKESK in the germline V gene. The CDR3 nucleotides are TGTGCCAGCAGCCCCCGACAGGCCTCCTACGAGCAGTACTTC. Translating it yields CASSPRQASYEQYF.

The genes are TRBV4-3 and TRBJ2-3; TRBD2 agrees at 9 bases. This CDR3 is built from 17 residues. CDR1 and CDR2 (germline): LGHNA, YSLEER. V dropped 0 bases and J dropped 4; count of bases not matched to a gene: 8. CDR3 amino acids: CASSQDLLAGASDTQYF. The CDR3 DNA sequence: TGCGCCAGCAGCCAAGATCTTTTAGCGGGGGCTTCAGATACGCAGTATTTT.

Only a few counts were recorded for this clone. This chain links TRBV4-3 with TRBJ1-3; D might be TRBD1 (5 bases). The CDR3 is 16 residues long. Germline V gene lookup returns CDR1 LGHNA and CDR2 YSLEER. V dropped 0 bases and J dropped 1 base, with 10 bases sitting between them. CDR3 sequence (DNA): TGCGCCAGCAGCCAAGATTTGGGGGGGTCTGGAAACACCATATATTTT. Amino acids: CASSQDLGGSGNTIYF.

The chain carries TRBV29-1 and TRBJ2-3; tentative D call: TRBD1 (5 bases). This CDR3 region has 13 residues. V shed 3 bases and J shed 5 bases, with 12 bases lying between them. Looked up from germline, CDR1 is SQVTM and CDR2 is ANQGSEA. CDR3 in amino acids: CSVDQGRLDTQYF. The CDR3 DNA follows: TGCAGCGTTGACCAGGGAAGGCTAGATACGCAGTATTTT.

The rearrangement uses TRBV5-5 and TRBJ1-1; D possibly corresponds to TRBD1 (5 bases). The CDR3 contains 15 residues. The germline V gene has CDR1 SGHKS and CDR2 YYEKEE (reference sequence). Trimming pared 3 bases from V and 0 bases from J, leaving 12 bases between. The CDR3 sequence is CASSYQGSLNTEAFF. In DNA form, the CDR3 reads TGTGCCAGCAGCTATCAGGGCTCCTTGAACACTGAAGCTTTCTTT. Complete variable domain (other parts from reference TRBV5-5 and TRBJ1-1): DAGVTQSPTHLIKTRGQQVTLRCSPISGHKSVSWYQQVLGQGPQFIFQYYEKEERGRGNFPDRFSARQFPNYSSELNVNALLLGDSALYLCASSYQGSLNTEAFFGQGTRLTVV.

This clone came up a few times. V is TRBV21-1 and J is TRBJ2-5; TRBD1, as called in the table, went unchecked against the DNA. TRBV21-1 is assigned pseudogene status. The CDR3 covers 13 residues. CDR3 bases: TGTGCCAGCGAAGGGGTCGGACAAGAGACCCAGTACTTC. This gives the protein CASEGVGQETQYF.

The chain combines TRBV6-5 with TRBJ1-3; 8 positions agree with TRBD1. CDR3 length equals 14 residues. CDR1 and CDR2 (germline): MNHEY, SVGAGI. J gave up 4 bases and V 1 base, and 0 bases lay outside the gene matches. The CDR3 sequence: CASSYYRGGNTIYF. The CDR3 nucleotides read TGTGCCAGCAGTTACTACAGGGGGGGAAACACCATATATTTT.

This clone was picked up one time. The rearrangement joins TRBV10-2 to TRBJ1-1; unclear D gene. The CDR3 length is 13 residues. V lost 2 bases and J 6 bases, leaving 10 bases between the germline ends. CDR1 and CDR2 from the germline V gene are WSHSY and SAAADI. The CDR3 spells CASSEMVSAEAFF. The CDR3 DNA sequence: TGCGCCAGCAGTGAGATGGTTAGCGCTGAAGCTTTCTTT.